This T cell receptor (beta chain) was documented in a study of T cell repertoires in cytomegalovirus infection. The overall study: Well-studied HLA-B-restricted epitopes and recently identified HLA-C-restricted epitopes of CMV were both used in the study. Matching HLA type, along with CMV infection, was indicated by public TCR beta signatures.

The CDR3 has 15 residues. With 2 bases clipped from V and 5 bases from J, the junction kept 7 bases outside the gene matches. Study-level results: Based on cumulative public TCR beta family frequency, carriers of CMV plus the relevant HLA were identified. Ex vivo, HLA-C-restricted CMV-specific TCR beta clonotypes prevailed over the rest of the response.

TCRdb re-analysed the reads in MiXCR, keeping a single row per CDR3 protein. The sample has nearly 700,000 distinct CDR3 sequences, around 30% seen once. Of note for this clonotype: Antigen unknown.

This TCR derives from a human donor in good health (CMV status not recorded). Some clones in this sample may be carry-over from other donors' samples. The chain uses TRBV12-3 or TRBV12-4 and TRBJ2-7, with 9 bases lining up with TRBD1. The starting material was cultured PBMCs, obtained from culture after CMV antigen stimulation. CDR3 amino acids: CASSLNRGLGNEQYF. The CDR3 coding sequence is TGTGCCAGCAGTTTAAACAGGGGGCTCGGCAACGAGCAGTACTTC.